This T cell receptor beta chain was identified in a study of T cell responses to AZD1222 COVID-19 vaccine. Trimming took 4 bases from V and 0 from J, leaving 14 bases between them. Germline V CDR1 and CDR2: SGHNT, YYREEE (reference sequence). The CDR3 length is 15 residues. Data came from immunoSEQ multiplex PCR; TCRdb stores just in-frame clones and leaves some out. The sample shows more than 95,000 clones, approximately 86% of them seen only once. V and J are TRBV5-4 and TRBJ2-7; either TRBD1 or TRBD2 may fit D (5 bases each). The TCR was taken from an adult who received the AZD1222 COVID-19 vaccine. The material sequenced was peripheral blood, taken 28 days after the second AZD1222 dose. The chain's CDR3 is CASSGNGGHSYEQYF. The CDR3 DNA reads TGTGCCAGCAGCGGGAATGGGGGTCACTCCTACGAGCAGTACTTC.